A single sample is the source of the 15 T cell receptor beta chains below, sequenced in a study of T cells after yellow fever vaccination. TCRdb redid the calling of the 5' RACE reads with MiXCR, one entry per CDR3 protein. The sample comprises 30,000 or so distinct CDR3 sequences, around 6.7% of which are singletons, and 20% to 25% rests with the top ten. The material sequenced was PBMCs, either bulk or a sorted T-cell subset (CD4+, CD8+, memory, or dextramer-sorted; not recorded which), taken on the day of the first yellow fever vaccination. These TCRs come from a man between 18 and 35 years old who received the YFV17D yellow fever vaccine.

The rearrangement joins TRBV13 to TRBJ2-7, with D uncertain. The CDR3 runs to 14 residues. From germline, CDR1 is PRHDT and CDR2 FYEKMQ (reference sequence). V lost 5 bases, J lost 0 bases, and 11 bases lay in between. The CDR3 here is CASSLRKTSYEQYF. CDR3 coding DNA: TGTGCCAGCAGCCTACGGAAAACCTCCTACGAGCAGTACTTC.

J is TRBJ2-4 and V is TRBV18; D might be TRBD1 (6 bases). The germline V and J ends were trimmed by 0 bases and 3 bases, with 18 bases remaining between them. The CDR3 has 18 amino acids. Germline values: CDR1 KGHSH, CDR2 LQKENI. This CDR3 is CASSPPEWQGLGKNIQYF. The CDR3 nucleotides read TGTGCCAGCTCACCACCGGAGTGGCAGGGGTTAGGCAAAAACATTCAGTACTTC.

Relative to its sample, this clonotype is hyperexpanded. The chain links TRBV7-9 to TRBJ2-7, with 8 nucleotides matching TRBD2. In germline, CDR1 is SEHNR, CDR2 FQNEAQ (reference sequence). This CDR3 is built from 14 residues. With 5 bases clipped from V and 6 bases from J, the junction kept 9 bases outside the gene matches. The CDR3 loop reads CASSAPAGVGEQYF. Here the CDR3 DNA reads TGTGCCAGCAGCGCCCCAGCGGGGGTCGGCGAGCAGTACTTC. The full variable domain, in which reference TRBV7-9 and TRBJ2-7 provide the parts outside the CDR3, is DTGVSQNPRHKITKRGQNVTFRCDPISEHNRLYWYRQTLGQGPEFLTYFQNEAQLEKSRLLSDRFSAERPKGSFSTLEIQRTEQGDSAMYLCASSAPAGVGEQYFGPGTRLTVT.

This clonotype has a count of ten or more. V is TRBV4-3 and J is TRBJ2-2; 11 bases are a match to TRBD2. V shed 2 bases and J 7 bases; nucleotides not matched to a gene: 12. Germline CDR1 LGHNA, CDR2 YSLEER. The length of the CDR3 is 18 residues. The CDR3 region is CASSQITGTSGGGGELFF. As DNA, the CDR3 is TGCGCCAGCAGCCAAATTACTGGGACTAGCGGCGGTGGCGGGGAGCTGTTTTTT.

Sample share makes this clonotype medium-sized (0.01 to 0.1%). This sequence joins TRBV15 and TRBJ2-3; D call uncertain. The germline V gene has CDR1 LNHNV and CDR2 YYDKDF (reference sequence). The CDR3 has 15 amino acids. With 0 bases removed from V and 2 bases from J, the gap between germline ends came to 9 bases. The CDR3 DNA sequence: TGTGCCACCAGCAGAGATGGACGCCCCACAGATACGCAGTATTTT. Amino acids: CATSRDGRPTDTQYF. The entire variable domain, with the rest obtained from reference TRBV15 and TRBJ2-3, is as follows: DAMVIQNPRYQVTQFGKPVTLSCSQTLNHNVMYWYQQKSSQAPKLLFHYYDKDFNNEADTPDNFQSRRPNTSFCFLDIRSPGLGDTAMYLCATSRDGRPTDTQYFGPGTRLTVL.

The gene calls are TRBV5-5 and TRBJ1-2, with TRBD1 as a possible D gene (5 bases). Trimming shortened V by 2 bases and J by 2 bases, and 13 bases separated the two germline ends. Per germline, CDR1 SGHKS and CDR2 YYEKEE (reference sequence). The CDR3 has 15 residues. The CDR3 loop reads CASSLSQGLNYGYTF. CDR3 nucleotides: TGTGCCAGCAGCTTAAGTCAGGGACTGAACTATGGCTACACCTTC.

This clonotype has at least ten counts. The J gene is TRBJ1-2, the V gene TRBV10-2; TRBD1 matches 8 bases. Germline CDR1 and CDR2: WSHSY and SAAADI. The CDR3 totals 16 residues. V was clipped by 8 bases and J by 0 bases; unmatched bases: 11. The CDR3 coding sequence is TGCGCCAGCTCCTACGGGACAGGCCGAGCTAACTATGGCTACACCTTC. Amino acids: CASSYGTGRANYGYTF.

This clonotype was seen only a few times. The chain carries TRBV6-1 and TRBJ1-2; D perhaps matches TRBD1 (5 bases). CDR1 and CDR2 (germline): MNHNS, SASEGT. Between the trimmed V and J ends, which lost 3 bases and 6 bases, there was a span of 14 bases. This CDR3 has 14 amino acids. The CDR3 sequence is CASSEAGRENGYTF. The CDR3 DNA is TGTGCCAGCAGTGAGGCCGGCAGGGAAAATGGCTACACCTTC.

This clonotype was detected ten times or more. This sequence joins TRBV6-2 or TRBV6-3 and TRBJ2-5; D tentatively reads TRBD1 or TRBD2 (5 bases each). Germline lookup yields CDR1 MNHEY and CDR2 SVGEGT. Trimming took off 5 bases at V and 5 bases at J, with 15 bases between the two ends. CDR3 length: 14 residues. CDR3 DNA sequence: TGTGCCAGCAGTCGGGACCGACGGGTGGAGACCCAGTACTTC. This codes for CASSRDRRVETQYF.

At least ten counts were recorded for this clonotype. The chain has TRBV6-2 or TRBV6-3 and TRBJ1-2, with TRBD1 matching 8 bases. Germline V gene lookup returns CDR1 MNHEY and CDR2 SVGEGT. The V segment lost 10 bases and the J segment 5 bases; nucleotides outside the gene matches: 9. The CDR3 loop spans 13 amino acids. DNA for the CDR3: TGTGCCACCTCGGACAGGGACATATATGGCTACACCTTC. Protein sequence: CATSDRDIYGYTF.

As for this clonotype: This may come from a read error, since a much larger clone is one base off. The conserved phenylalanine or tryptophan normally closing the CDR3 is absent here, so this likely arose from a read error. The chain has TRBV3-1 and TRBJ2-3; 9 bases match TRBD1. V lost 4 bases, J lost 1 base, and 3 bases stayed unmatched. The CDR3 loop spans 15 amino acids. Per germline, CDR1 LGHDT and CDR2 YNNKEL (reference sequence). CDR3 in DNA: TGTGCCAGCAGCCCTTGGACAGGGGGCACAGATACGCAGTATTCT. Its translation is CASSPWTGGTDTQYS.

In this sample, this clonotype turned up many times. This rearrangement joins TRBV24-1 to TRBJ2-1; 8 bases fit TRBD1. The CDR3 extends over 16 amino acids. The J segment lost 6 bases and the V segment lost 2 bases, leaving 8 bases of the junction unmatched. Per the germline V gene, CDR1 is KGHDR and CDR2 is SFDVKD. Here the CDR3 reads CATSDSRQGASNEQFF. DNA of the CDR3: TGTGCCACCAGTGATTCGAGGCAGGGGGCAAGCAATGAGCAGTTCTTC.

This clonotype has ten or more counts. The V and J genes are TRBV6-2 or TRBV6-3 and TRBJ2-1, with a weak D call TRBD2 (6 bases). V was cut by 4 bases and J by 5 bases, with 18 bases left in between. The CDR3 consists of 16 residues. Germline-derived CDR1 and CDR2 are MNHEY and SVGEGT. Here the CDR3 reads CASSSGKRVINNEQFF. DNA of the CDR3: TGTGCCAGCAGTTCGGGTAAGCGGGTGATAAACAATGAGCAGTTCTTC.

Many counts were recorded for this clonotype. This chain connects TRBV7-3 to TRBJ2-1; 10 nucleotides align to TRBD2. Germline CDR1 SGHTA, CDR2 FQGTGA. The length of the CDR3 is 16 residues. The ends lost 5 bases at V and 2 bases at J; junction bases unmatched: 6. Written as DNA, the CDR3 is TGTGCCAGCAGCCCCCTTAGCGGGGGGACCTACAATGAGCAGTTCTTC. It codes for CASSPLSGGTYNEQFF.

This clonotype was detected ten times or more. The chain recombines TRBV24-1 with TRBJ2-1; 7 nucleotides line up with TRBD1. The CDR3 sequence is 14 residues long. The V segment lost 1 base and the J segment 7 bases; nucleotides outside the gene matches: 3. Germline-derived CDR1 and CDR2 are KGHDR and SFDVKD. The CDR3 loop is CATSDLGRGNEQFF. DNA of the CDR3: TGTGCCACCAGTGATTTAGGCAGGGGGAATGAGCAGTTCTTC.